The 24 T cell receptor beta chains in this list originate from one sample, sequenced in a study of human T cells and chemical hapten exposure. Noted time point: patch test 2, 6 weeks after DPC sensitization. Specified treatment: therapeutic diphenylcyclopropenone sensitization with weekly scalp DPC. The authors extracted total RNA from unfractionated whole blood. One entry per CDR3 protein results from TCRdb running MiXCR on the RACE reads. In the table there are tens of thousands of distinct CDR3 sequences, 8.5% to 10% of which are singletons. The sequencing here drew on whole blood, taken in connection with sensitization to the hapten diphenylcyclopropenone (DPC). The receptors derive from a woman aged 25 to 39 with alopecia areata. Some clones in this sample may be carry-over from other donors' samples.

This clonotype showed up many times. For the CDR3, the DNA is TGTGCCAGCAGCTTGACCTTTCCTAATGAGCAGTTCTTC. Translating gives CASSLTFPNEQFF. This sequence joins TRBV7-3 and TRBJ2-1; D unresolved. Germline V CDR1 and CDR2: SGHTA, FQGTGA. The V end lost 3 bases, the J end lost 7 bases, and 10 bases lay between the germline ends. The CDR3 sequence is 13 residues long.

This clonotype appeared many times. Written as DNA, the CDR3 is TGTGCCAGCAGCTCGGGACAGGGGGACACAGATACGCAGTATTTT. Encoded protein: CASSSGQGDTDTQYF. The rearrangement links TRBV7-2 to TRBJ2-3; TRBD1 aligns across 11 bases. In germline, CDR1 is SGHTA, CDR2 FQGNSA. The V gene end was trimmed by 4 bases and the J gene end by 2 bases; junction bases not matched to a gene: 2. The CDR3 has 15 residues.

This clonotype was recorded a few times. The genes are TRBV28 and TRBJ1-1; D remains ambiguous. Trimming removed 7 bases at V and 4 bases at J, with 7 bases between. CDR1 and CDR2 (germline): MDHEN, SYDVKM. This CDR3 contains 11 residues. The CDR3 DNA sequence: TGTGCCAGCACCCCCGGCACTGAAGCTTTCTTT. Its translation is CASTPGTEAFF.

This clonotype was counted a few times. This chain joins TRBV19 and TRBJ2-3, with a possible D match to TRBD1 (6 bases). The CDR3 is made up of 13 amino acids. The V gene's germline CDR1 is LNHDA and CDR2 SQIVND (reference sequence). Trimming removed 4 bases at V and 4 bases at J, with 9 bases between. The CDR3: CASSTRTADTQYF. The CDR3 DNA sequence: TGTGCCAGTAGTACCCGGACAGCAGATACGCAGTATTTT. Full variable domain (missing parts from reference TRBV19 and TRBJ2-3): DGGITQSPKYLFRKEGQNVTLSCEQNLNHDAMYWYRQDPGQGLRLIYYSQIVNDFQKGDIAEGYSVSREKKESFPLTVTSAQKNPTAFYLCASSTRTADTQYFGPGTRLTVL.

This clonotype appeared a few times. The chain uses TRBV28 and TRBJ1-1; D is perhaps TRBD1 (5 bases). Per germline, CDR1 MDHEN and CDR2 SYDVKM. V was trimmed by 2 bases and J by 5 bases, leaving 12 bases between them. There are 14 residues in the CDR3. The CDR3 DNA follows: TGTGCCAGCAGTTTACGAGGGGCGCCAACTGAAGCTTTCTTT. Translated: CASSLRGAPTEAFF.

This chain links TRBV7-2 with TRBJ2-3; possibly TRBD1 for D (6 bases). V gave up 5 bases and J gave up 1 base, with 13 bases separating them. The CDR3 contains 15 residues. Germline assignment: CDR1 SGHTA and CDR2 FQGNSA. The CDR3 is CASSLGTLRTDTQYF. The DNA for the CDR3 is TGTGCCAGCAGCCTTGGGACACTACGCACAGATACGCAGTATTTT.

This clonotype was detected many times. This CDR3 is CSVSRGRVYEQYF. CDR3 coding DNA: TGCAGTGTTTCCAGGGGGCGCGTATACGAGCAGTACTTC. The rearrangement links TRBV20-1 to TRBJ2-7; 8 bases line up with TRBD1. The CDR3 sequence is 13 residues long. Germline loops: CDR1 DFQATT, CDR2 SNEGSKA (reference sequence). V lost 7 bases to trimming and J lost 4 bases; unmatched junction nucleotides: 9.

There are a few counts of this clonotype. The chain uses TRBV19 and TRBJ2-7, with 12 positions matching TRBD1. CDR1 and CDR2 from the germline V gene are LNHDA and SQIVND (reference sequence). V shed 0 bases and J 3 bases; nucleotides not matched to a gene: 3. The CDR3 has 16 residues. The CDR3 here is CASSIDGTGGFYEQYF. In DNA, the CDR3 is TGTGCCAGTAGTATAGATGGGACAGGGGGCTTCTACGAGCAGTACTTC.

The CDR3 protein is CASSYSRIYNEQFF. The CDR3 nucleotides read TGTGCCAGCAGTTACTCTCGGATCTACAATGAGCAGTTCTTC. The rearrangement links TRBV6-2 or TRBV6-3 to TRBJ2-1; D call uncertain. Germline CDR1 and CDR2: MNHEY and SVGEGT. The germline V and J ends were trimmed by 0 bases and 3 bases, with 6 bases remaining between them. CDR3 size: 14 residues.

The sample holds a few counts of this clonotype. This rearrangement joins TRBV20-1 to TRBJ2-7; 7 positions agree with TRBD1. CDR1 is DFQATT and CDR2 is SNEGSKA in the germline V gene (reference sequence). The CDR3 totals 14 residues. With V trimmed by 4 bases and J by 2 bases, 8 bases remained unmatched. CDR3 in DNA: TGCAGTGCTACCCCGGACAGGCGACCCTACGAGCAGTACTTC. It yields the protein CSATPDRRPYEQYF.

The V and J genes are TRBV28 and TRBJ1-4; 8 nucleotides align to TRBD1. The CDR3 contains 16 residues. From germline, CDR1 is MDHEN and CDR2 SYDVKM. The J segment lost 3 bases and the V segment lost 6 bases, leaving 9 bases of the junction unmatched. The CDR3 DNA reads TGTGCCAGCAGCCGTATTCAGGGGGCGGCTAATGAAAAACTGTTTTTT. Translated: CASSRIQGAANEKLFF.

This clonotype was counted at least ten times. The CDR3 DNA is TGCGCCAGCAGCCAAGATTACAGGGGGGATAGCCAGCCCCAGCATTTT. Its translation: CASSQDYRGDSQPQHF. The gene calls are TRBV4-3 and TRBJ1-5; TRBD1 matches at 8 bases. J lost 7 bases, V lost 0 bases, and 8 bases had no gene match. Germline-derived CDR1 and CDR2 are LGHNA and YSLEER. This CDR3 contains 16 residues.

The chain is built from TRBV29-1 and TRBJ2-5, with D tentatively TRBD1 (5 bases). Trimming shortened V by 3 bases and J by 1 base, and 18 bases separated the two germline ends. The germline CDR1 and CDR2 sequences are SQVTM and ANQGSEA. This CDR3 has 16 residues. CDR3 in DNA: TGCAGCGTTGAGGGGTTAACTGGGGCGCTCCAAGAGACCCAGTACTTC. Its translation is CSVEGLTGALQETQYF.

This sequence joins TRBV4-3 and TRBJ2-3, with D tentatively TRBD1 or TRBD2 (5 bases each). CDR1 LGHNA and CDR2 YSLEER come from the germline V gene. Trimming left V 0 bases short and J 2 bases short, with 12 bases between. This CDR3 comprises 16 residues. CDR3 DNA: TGCGCCAGCAGCCAAGATCTAACGGGGCCCACAGATACGCAGTATTTT. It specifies CASSQDLTGPTDTQYF.

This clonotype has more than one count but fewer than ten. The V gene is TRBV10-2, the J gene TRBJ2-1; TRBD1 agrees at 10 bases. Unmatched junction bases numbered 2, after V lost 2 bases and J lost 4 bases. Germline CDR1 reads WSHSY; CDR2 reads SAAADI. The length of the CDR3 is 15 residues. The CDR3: CASSEAGQGYNEQFF. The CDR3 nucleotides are TGCGCCAGCAGTGAGGCGGGACAGGGGTACAATGAGCAGTTCTTC.

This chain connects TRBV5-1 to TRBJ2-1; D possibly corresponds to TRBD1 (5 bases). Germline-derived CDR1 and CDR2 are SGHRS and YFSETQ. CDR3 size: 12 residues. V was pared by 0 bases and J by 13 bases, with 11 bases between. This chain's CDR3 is CASSLEGAAQFF. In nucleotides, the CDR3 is TGCGCCAGCAGCTTGGAAGGGGCGGCCCAGTTCTTC.

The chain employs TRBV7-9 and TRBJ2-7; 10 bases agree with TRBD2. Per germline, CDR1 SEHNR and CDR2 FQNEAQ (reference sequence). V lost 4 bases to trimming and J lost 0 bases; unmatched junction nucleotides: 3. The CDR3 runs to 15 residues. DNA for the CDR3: TGTGCCAGCAGCTCGGGACTAGCGAACTCCTACGAGCAGTACTTC. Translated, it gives CASSSGLANSYEQYF.

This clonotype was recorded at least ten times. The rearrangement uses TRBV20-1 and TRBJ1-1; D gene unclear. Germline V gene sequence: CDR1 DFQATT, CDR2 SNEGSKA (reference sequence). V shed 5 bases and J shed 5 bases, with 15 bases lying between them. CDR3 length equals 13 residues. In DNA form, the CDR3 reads TGCAGTGCTTGGGAAGGGTTGTCAACTGAAGCTTTCTTT. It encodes CSAWEGLSTEAFF.

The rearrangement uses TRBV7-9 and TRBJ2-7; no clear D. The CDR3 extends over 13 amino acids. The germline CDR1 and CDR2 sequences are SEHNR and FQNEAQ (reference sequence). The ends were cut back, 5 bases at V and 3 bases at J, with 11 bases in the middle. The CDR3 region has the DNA TGTGCCAGCAGCCCTCCGAGAGTCTACGAGCAGTACTTC. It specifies CASSPPRVYEQYF.

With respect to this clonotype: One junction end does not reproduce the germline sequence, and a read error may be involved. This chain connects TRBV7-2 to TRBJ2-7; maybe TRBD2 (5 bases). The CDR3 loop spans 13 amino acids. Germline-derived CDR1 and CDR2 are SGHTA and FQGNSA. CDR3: CANSLAVAGVQYF. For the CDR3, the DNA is TGTGCCAACAGCTTAGCAGTGGCGGGTGTGCAGTACTTC.

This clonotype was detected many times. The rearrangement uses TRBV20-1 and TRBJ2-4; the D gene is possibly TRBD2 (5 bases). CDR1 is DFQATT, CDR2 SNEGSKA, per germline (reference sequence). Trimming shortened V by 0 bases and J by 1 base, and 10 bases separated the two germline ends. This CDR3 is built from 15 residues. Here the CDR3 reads CSARDLRGAKNIQYF. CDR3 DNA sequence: TGCAGTGCTAGAGATCTTCGAGGGGCCAAAAACATTCAGTACTTC.

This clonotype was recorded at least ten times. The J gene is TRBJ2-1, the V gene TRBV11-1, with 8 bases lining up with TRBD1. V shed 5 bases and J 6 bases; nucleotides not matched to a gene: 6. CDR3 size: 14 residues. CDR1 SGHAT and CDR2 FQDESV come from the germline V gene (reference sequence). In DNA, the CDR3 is TGTGCCAGCAGCCCCCGGACAGGGCGCAATGAGCAGTTCTTC. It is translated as CASSPRTGRNEQFF. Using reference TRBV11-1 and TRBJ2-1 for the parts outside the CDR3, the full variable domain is EAEVAQSPRYKITEKSQAVAFWCDPISGHATLYWYRQILGQGPELLVQFQDESVVDDSQLPKDRFSAERLKGVDSTLKIQPAELGDSAMYLCASSPRTGRNEQFFGPGTRLTVL.

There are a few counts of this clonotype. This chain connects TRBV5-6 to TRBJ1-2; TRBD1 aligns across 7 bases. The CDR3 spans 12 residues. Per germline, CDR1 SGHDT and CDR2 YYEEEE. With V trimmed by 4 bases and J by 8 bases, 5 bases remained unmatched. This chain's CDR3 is CASSLPTGGYTF. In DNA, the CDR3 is TGTGCCAGCAGCCTACCGACAGGGGGCTACACCTTC. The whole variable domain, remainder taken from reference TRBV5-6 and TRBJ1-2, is DAGVTQSPTHLIKTRGQQVTLRCSPKSGHDTVSWYQQALGQGPQFIFQYYEEEERQRGNFPDRFSGHQFPNYSSELNVNALLLGDSALYLCASSLPTGGYTFGSGTRLTVV.

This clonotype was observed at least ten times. The CDR3 DNA is TGTGCCAGCAGTGCGATTTGGTCGGACAGGGGGCAAGGGGACCAGTACTTC. This encodes CASSAIWSDRGQGDQYF. The J gene is TRBJ2-5, the V gene TRBV2; 11 nucleotides agree with TRBD1. The CDR3 extends over 17 amino acids. The germline V gene has CDR1 SNHLY and CDR2 FYNNEI. J was trimmed by 10 bases and V by 4 bases; bases with no gene match: 17.